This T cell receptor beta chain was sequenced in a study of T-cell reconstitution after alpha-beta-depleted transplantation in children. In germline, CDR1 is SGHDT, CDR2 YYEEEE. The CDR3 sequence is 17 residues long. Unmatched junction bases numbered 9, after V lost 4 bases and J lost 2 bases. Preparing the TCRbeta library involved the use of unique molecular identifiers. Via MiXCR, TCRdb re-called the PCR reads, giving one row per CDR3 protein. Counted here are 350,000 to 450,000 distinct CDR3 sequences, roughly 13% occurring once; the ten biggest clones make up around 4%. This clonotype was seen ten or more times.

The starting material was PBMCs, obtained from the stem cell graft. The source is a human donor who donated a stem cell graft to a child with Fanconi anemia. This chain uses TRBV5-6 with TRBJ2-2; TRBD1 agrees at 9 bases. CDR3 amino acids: CASSTLKTGGNTGELFF. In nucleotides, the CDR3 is TGTGCCAGCAGCACGCTAAAGACAGGGGGTAACACCGGGGAGCTGTTTTTT.